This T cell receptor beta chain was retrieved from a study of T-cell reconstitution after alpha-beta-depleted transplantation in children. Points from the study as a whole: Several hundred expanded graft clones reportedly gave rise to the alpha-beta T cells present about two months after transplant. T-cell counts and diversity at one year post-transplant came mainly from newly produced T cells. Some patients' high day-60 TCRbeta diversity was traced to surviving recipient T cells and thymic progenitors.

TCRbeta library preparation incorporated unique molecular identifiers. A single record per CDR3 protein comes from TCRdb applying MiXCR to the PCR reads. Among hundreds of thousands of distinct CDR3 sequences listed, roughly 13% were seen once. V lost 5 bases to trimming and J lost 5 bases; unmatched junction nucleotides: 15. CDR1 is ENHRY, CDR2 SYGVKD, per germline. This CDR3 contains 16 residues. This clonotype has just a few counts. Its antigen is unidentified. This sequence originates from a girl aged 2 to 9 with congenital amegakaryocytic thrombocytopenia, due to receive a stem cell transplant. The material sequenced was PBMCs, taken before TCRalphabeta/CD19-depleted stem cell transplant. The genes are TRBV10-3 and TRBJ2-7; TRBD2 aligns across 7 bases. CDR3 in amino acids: CAISPTSSAREHEQYF. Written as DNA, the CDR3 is TGTGCCATCAGTCCCACGTCGTCGGCGCGGGAGCACGAGCAGTACTTC.